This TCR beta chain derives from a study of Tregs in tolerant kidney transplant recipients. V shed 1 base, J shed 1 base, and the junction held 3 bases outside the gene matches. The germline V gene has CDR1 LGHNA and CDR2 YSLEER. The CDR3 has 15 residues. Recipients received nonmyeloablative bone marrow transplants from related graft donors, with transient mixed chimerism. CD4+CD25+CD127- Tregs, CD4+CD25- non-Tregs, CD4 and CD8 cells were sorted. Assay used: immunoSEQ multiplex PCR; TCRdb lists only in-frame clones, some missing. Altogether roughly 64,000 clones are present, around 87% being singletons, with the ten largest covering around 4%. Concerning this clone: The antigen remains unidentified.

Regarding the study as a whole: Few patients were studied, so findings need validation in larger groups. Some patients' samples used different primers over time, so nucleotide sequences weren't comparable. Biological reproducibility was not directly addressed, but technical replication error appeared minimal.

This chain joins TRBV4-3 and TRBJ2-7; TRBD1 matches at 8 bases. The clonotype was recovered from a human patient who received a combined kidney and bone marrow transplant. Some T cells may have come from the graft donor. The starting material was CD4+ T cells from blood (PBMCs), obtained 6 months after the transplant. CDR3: CASSQGGTGSYEQYF. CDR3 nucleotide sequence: TGCGCCAGCAGCCAAGGTGGGACAGGTTCCTACGAGCAGTACTTC.